Listed below are T cell receptor beta chains from one sample, sequenced in a study of spatial heterogeneity in lung cancer. TCRdb re-called the 5' RACE reads through MiXCR, storing one row per CDR3 protein. The table includes about 13,000 distinct CDR3 sequences, approximately 5.4% detected once. The sequencing used lung tumor tissue, collected at surgery. These receptors all come from a female donor with early-stage non-small cell lung cancer. The conserved cysteine and the conserved F or W are not part of the CDR3 here.

j_call: TRBJ2-2
v_call: TRBV20-1
cdr3_aa: SARARLAGNTGELF

j_call: TRBJ2-7
v_call: TRBV5-1
cdr3_aa: ASSSQGAIDEQY

j_call: TRBJ2-7
v_call: TRBV9
cdr3_aa: ASSPHESGTGTYEQY

j_call: TRBJ1-6
v_call: TRBV3-1
cdr3_aa: ASSGAADNSPLH

j_call: TRBJ2-3
v_call: TRBV7-3
cdr3_aa: ASRTGATTDTQY

j_call: TRBJ2-1
v_call: TRBV9
cdr3_aa: ASSARRSSGGITNEQF

j_call: TRBJ1-3
v_call: TRBV28
cdr3_aa: ASSLQGTGNTIY

j_call: TRBJ2-7
v_call: TRBV7-8
cdr3_aa: ASHPGVNYEQY

j_call: TRBJ2-7
v_call: TRBV12-3/TRBV12-4
cdr3_aa: ASSLRMGLREQY

j_call: TRBJ2-2
v_call: TRBV11-1
cdr3_aa: ASSQGSTGELF

j_call: TRBJ2-2
v_call: TRBV7-3
cdr3_aa: ASSRDAGELF

j_call: TRBJ2-3
v_call: TRBV28
cdr3_aa: ASSDLAATDSQY

j_call: TRBJ2-7
v_call: TRBV19
cdr3_aa: ASSTQPDSYEQY

j_call: TRBJ2-5
v_call: TRBV13
cdr3_aa: ASSTGTEETQY

j_call: TRBJ1-1
v_call: TRBV12-3/TRBV12-4
cdr3_aa: ASSFPTEMNTEAF

j_call: TRBJ2-2
v_call: TRBV20-1
cdr3_aa: SARSVNTGELF

j_call: TRBJ2-2
v_call: TRBV11-3
cdr3_aa: ASSLRTSGGNTGELF

j_call: TRBJ2-3
v_call: TRBV7-3
cdr3_aa: ASSPRPGLAGDTQY

j_call: TRBJ2-1
v_call: TRBV5-5
cdr3_aa: ASSLGSRTGDGNEQF

j_call: TRBJ2-5
v_call: TRBV7-2
cdr3_aa: ASSFTPPWTGGVEETQY